These 17 T cell receptor beta chains share one sample of origin, sequenced in a study of blood T cell repertoires in COVID-19. Using immunoSEQ multiplex PCR, the repertoire was profiled, and TCRdb retains in-frame clones only, with some absent. The table records 250,000 to 350,000 clones, about 89% of them present only once. The sequenced material came from peripheral blood. These receptors all stem from a man aged 25-40 years with acute or convalescent COVID-19.

On this clone: Other nucleotide sequences from this sample produce the same CDR3. This rearrangement joins TRBV5-1 to TRBJ2-5, with D tentatively TRBD1 (6 bases). The CDR3 covers 12 residues. V gave up 2 bases and J gave up 5 bases, with 7 bases separating them. The germline gives CDR1 SGHRS, CDR2 YFSETQ. The CDR3 coding sequence is TGCGCCAGCAGCTTCGACAGGGAGACCCAGTACTTC. This sequence encodes CASSFDRETQYF.

The chain carries TRBV9 and TRBJ2-7, with 7 bases aligning to TRBD2. The CDR3 length is 15 residues. Germline CDR1 is SGDLS and CDR2 is YYNGEE. Germline trimming cut 3 bases from V and 5 bases from J; bases unmatched to any gene: 11. The CDR3 spells CASSANGLGTDEQYF. CDR3 DNA: TGTGCCAGCAGCGCAAATGGACTAGGGACCGACGAGCAGTACTTC.

The rearrangement uses TRBV11-2 and TRBJ2-7, with D tentatively TRBD2 (5 bases). CDR1 SGHAT and CDR2 FQNNGV come from the germline V gene. CDR3 length equals 10 residues. V lost 0 bases, J lost 12 bases, and 6 bases lay in between. CDR3 DNA: TGTGCCAGCAGCTTAGAGGGGAGGTACTTC. Protein: CASSLEGRYF.

The chain uses TRBV11-2 and TRBJ1-3; TRBD1 aligns across 7 bases. Losses at the gene ends were 4 bases for V and 0 bases for J; bases not matched to a gene: 6. The CDR3 sequence is 16 residues long. CDR1 and CDR2 from the germline V gene are SGHAT and FQNNGV. DNA of the CDR3: TGTGCCAGCAGCTGGGACAGTTCTAGCTCTGGAAACACCATATATTTT. Residues: CASSWDSSSSGNTIYF.

This chain connects TRBV28 to TRBJ2-4, with a tentative D call TRBD2 (6 bases). This CDR3 is 15 amino acids long. Deletions cut 3 bases from V and 2 bases from J, with 11 bases between. In germline, CDR1 is MDHEN, CDR2 SYDVKM. The CDR3 sequence is CASSFPGGTKNIQYF. CDR3 coding DNA: TGTGCCAGCAGTTTCCCCGGAGGGACCAAAAACATTCAGTACTTC.

The chain links TRBV9 to TRBJ1-3, with no clear D. The ends were cut back, 3 bases at V and 4 bases at J, with 17 bases in the middle. CDR3 size: 16 residues. CDR1 SGDLS and CDR2 YYNGEE come from the germline V gene. Here the CDR3 reads CASSDTGILLGNTIYF. The DNA for the CDR3 is TGTGCCAGCAGCGATACCGGTATACTGTTGGGAAACACCATATATTTT.

This clone occurred a few times. CDR3 coding DNA: TGTGCCAGCAGTTTATGGACAGGGGTTGGCTACACCTTC. Its protein product is CASSLWTGVGYTF. The chain is built from TRBV28 and TRBJ1-2, with TRBD1 matching over 8 bases. Unmatched junction bases numbered 1, after V lost 0 bases and J lost 7 bases. CDR3 size: 13 residues. Germline-derived CDR1 and CDR2 are MDHEN and SYDVKM.

The chain carries TRBV7-6 and TRBJ1-1; 8 bases agree with TRBD1. The CDR3 has 14 residues. Germline CDR1 is SGHVS and CDR2 is FNYEAQ. V was pared by 0 bases and J by 11 bases, with 8 bases of the junction left unmatched. In DNA, the CDR3 is TGTGCCAGCAGCTTAGCCACAGGGGGACGGCACGCTTTCTTT. Translating gives CASSLATGGRHAFF.

The rearrangement joins TRBV19 to TRBJ1-1; TRBD1 matches at 7 bases. Germline CDR1 and CDR2: LNHDA and SQIVND (reference sequence). The J segment lost 5 bases and the V segment lost 3 bases, leaving 9 bases of the junction unmatched. This CDR3 spans 15 amino acids. In nucleotides, the CDR3 is TGTGCCAGTAGTATGTGGGGGCAGGGGGGAACTGAAGCTTTCTTT. Protein: CASSMWGQGGTEAFF.

CDR3 coding DNA: TGTGCCAGCAGTGTTCAGGGGGCAGGTTCACCCCTCCACTTT. This sequence encodes CASSVQGAGSPLHF. The chain uses TRBV2 and TRBJ1-6; 8 positions agree with TRBD1. The CDR3 runs to 14 residues. In germline, CDR1 is SNHLY, CDR2 FYNNEI. V was pared by 4 bases and J by 9 bases, with 5 bases of the junction left unmatched.

The CDR3 coding sequence is TGTGCCAGCAGCTTTATCCAGGGGGCCTACAATGAGCAGTTCTTC. Amino acid sequence: CASSFIQGAYNEQFF. This sequence joins TRBV5-5 and TRBJ2-1; the match to TRBD1 covers 7 bases. This CDR3 has 15 residues. The ends lost 2 bases at V and 2 bases at J; junction bases unmatched: 4. The V gene's germline CDR1 is SGHKS and CDR2 YYEKEE (reference sequence). Using reference TRBV5-5 and TRBJ2-1 for the parts outside the CDR3, the full variable domain is DAGVTQSPTHLIKTRGQQVTLRCSPISGHKSVSWYQQVLGQGPQFIFQYYEKEERGRGNFPDRFSARQFPNYSSELNVNALLLGDSALYLCASSFIQGAYNEQFFGPGTRLTVL.

V gene TRBV5-6 combines with J gene TRBJ1-1, with D perhaps TRBD1 (5 bases). This CDR3 has 16 residues. V lost 1 base to trimming and J lost 0 bases, with 13 bases between them. Per germline, CDR1 SGHDT and CDR2 YYEEEE. The DNA for the CDR3 is TGTGCCAGCAGCTTGTGGGGGAGGACGGTGAACACTGAAGCTTTCTTT. This translates into CASSLWGRTVNTEAFF.

V usage is TRBV12-5 and J usage is TRBJ2-3; 12 nucleotides line up with TRBD2. This CDR3 spans 15 amino acids. Germline assignment: CDR1 LGHNT and CDR2 FRNRAP. After removal of 6 bases from V and 5 bases from J, the junction contained 6 bases not matched to a gene. The chain's CDR3 is CASGTLAGGLDTQYF. CDR3 coding DNA: TGTGCTAGTGGAACACTAGCGGGAGGATTAGATACGCAGTATTTT. The full variable domain, its missing parts supplied by reference TRBV12-5 and TRBJ2-3, is DARVTQTPRHKVTEMGQEVTMRCQPILGHNTVFWYRQTMMQGLELLAYFRNRAPLDDSGMPKDRFSAEMPDATLATLKIQPSEPRDSAVYFCASGTLAGGLDTQYFGPGTRLTVL.

V is TRBV30 and J is TRBJ1-5; a possible D gene is TRBD1 (5 bases). CDR1 and CDR2 (germline): GTSNPN, SVGIG (reference sequence). This CDR3 comprises 13 residues. Deletions cut 5 bases from V and 3 bases from J, with 11 bases between. The CDR3: CAWARGDNQPQHF. The DNA of the CDR3 is TGTGCCTGGGCACGGGGGGACAATCAGCCCCAGCATTTT. Full variable domain (rest looked up from reference TRBV30 and TRBJ1-5): SQTIHQWPATLVQPVGSPLSLECTVEGTSNPNLYWYRQAAGRGLQLLFYSVGIGQISSEVPQNLSASRPQDRQFILSSKKLLLSDSGFYLCAWARGDNQPQHFGDGTRLSIL.

The genes are TRBV18 and TRBJ1-1; D not resolved. CDR1 is KGHSH, CDR2 LQKENI, per germline. V shed 3 bases and J shed 1 base, with 15 bases lying between them. This CDR3 is 16 amino acids long. The CDR3 DNA reads TGTGCCAGCTCACCGTCCTTGGCAGGAGGGAACACTGAAGCTTTCTTT. Its protein is CASSPSLAGGNTEAFF.

This chain uses TRBV6-1 with TRBJ1-6; D uncertain. The V end lost 2 bases, the J end lost 0 bases, and 11 bases lay between the germline ends. Germline-derived CDR1 and CDR2 are MNHNS and SASEGT. The CDR3 spans 17 residues. The CDR3 sequence: CASSESVLSSYNSPLHF. The DNA for the CDR3 is TGTGCCAGCAGTGAATCTGTGCTGAGCTCCTATAATTCACCCCTCCACTTT.

A single count supports this clone. The V gene is TRBV28, the J gene TRBJ1-4; 8 positions agree with TRBD1. The CDR3 length is 15 residues. CDR1 and CDR2 (germline): MDHEN, SYDVKM. The J segment lost 0 bases and the V segment lost 8 bases, leaving 5 bases of the junction unmatched. The CDR3: CASGAGGPTNEKLFF. In nucleotides, the CDR3 is TGTGCCAGCGGGGCAGGGGGCCCAACTAATGAAAAACTGTTTTTT.